What follows are 13 T cell receptor beta chains derived from one specimen sequenced in a study of Graves' ophthalmopathy and Graves' hyperthyroidism. The authors amplified TCR beta CDR3 regions from RNA transcripts. The workflow started with a first-round RT-PCR run with HTBI primers and then moved on to a second-round multiplex PCR. From the multiplex PCR reads, TCRdb called clonotypes with MiXCR, one entry per CDR3 protein. The sample shows about 600,000 distinct CDR3 sequences, approximately 37% of them seen only once. The sequenced sample consisted of peripheral blood or thyroid tissue (not recorded which). These receptors all come from an adult man with Graves' hyperthyroidism.

This clonotype came up once. This chain joins TRBV20-1 and TRBJ2-3; TRBD2 aligns across 9 bases. The CDR3 spans 15 residues. Trimming removed 2 bases from V and 0 bases from J; junction bases left unmatched: 3. In germline, CDR1 is DFQATT, CDR2 SNEGSKA (reference sequence). CDR3 in DNA: TGCAGTGCTAGACTAGCGGGAATAAGCACAGATACGCAGTATTTT. Protein product: CSARLAGISTDTQYF.

The V and J genes are TRBV20-1 and TRBJ2-7; 7 bases line up with TRBD2. The CDR3 extends over 14 amino acids. The V and J ends lost 0 bases and 5 bases, in that order; junction bases with no gene match: 7. From germline, CDR1 is DFQATT and CDR2 SNEGSKA (reference sequence). The CDR3 DNA follows: TGCAGTGCTAGAGACTGGGGGGGGTCCCACGAGCAGTACTTC. Residues: CSARDWGGSHEQYF.

The chain carries TRBV7-2 and TRBJ2-1; D might be TRBD1 (6 bases). The ends were cut back, 5 bases at V and 8 bases at J, with 16 bases in the middle. CDR3 length: 14 amino acids. Per the germline V gene, CDR1 is SGHTA and CDR2 is FQGNSA. The DNA of the CDR3 is TGTGCCAGCAGCCCGGGACAACCGCGGGATGAGCAGTTCTTC. Translation: CASSPGQPRDEQFF.

This clonotype was found many times. The chain uses TRBV5-1 and TRBJ2-6; the D gene is possibly TRBD1 (6 bases). Germline V gene sequence: CDR1 SGHRS, CDR2 YFSETQ. This CDR3 is 13 amino acids long. Trimming took 5 bases from V and 8 from J, leaving 11 bases between them. The CDR3 here is CASSRDRSNVLTF. In DNA form, the CDR3 reads TGCGCCAGCAGTCGTGACAGGTCCAACGTCCTGACTTTC.

This clonotype was seen at least ten times. The J gene is TRBJ1-1, the V gene TRBV29-1, with D tentatively TRBD1 (5 bases). V lost 3 bases to trimming and J lost 7 bases, with 15 bases between them. The CDR3 consists of 13 residues. The V gene's germline CDR1 is SQVTM and CDR2 ANQGSEA. CDR3 in DNA: TGCAGCGTTGACCCAGGTTTGAGGGGTGAAGCTTTCTTT. Translation: CSVDPGLRGEAFF.

This clonotype was observed once. A much larger clone differs from this one at a single base, so this may be a read error. This sequence joins TRBV12-3 or TRBV12-4 and TRBJ1-3; D uncertain. The length of the CDR3 is 16 residues. Trimming cost V 3 bases and J 2 bases, with 14 bases left between them. CDR3 in DNA: TGTGCCAGCAGTTTGGTTCCATTGGGCCCTGGAAACACCATATATTTT. Protein sequence: CASSLVPLGPGNTIYF.

This sequence joins TRBV14 and TRBJ1-2, with 9 bases fitting TRBD1. With V trimmed by 4 bases and J by 12 bases, 12 bases remained unmatched. The CDR3 sequence is 14 residues long. CDR1 and CDR2 (germline): SGHDN, FVKESK. The CDR3 protein is CASSPHRGRPGNTF. DNA for the CDR3: TGTGCCAGCAGCCCGCACAGGGGGCGACCTGGAAACACCTTC.

In its sample, this clonotype was seen many times. One end of the junction fails to match germline, which may point to a read error. The chain carries TRBV19 and TRBJ1-2; D gene uncertain. This CDR3 has 15 amino acids. Germline V gives CDR1 LNHDA, CDR2 SQIVND (reference sequence). CDR3 amino acids: CASSIEVRHNYGYTF. The CDR3 coding sequence is TGTGCCAGTAGCATAGAAGTCAGACATAACTATGGCTACACCTTC.

CDR3 in amino acids: CASSYGAGSYEHF. The CDR3 DNA is TGTGCCAGCAGTTACGGGGCAGGAAGCTACGAGCATTTT. V is TRBV6-5 and J is TRBJ1-5; possibly TRBD1 for D (5 bases). The CDR3 is 13 amino acids. CDR1 and CDR2 from the germline V gene are MNHEY and SVGAGI. Trimming cost V 2 bases and J 14 bases, with 16 bases left between them.

As concerns this clonotype: This sequence may be a read error, since a much larger clone differs from it by one base. The rearrangement uses TRBV7-9 and TRBJ1-2; 10 bases match TRBD1. Germline trimming cut 5 bases from V and 4 bases from J; bases unmatched to any gene: 7. The CDR3 length is 15 residues. The germline gives CDR1 SEHNR, CDR2 FQNEAQ (reference sequence). In nucleotides, the CDR3 is TGTGCCAGCAGCGCAGGGACAGGGGCCGGCTATGGCTACACCTTC. It specifies CASSAGTGAGYGYTF.

This clonotype was detected many times. The chain employs TRBV4-2 and TRBJ2-7; the match to TRBD2 covers 12 bases. The ends lost 4 bases at V and 6 bases at J; junction bases unmatched: 1. Per the germline V gene, CDR1 is LGHNA and CDR2 is YNFKEQ. The CDR3 has 13 residues. CDR3 DNA sequence: TGTGCCAGCAGCCCGACTAGCGGGAGCGAGCAGTACTTC. Its translation is CASSPTSGSEQYF.

At least ten counts were recorded for this clonotype. The CDR3 region has the DNA TGTGCCAGCAGCCTGACCGGGACAGGGCCTAATCAGCCCCAGCATTTT. Residues: CASSLTGTGPNQPQHF. The rearrangement uses TRBV12-3 or TRBV12-4 and TRBJ1-5; TRBD1 matches 9 bases. The CDR3 consists of 16 residues. V trimming: 6 bases; J trimming: 4 bases; junction bases outside the gene matches: 10.

This clonotype was observed many times. The chain employs TRBV19 and TRBJ1-5; 8 bases fit TRBD1. J was trimmed by 1 base and V by 5 bases; bases with no gene match: 10. The germline gives CDR1 LNHDA, CDR2 SQIVND (reference sequence). The CDR3 sequence is 17 residues long. DNA for the CDR3: TGTGCCAGTAGTTTGTGGACAGGGCAAGGGAGCAATCAGCCCCAGCATTTT. This encodes CASSLWTGQGSNQPQHF.